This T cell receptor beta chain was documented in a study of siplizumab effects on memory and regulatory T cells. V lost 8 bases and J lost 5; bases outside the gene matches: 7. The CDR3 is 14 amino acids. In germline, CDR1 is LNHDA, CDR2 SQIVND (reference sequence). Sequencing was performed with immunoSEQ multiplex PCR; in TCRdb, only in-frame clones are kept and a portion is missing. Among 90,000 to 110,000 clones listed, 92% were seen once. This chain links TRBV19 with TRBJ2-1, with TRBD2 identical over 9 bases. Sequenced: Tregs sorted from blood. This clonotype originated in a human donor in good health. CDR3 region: CASGRTSEHNEQFF. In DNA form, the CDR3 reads TGTGCCAGTGGTCGGACTAGCGAACACAATGAGCAGTTCTTC. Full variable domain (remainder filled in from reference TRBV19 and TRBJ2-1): DGGITQSPKYLFRKEGQNVTLSCEQNLNHDAMYWYRQDPGQGLRLIYYSQIVNDFQKGDIAEGYSVSREKKESFPLTVTSAQKNPTAFYLCASGRTSEHNEQFFGPGTRLTVL.